This T cell receptor (beta chain) was recorded in a study of T cell repertoires in MIS-A myocarditis. Here immunoSEQ multiplex PCR was the method, and the copy in TCRdb shows in-frame clones only, minus some. The sample consists of some 10,000 clones, about 89% of them appearing once. The germline V gene has CDR1 MNHEY and CDR2 SVGAGI. V shed 8 bases and J shed 5 bases, with 10 bases lying between them. The CDR3 sequence is 12 residues long. The rearrangement joins TRBV6-5 to TRBJ2-1, with D unclear. This sequence was found in a man aged 18 to 30 with fulminant myocarditis from multisystem inflammatory syndrome in adults (MIS-A) after COVID-19. The sample consisted of thoracic lymph node tissue obtained at autopsy. The CDR3 sequence: CASLRFDNEQFF. The CDR3 DNA follows: TGTGCCAGCTTGAGGTTCGACAATGAGCAGTTCTTC.